Each of the 5 T cell receptor beta chains below was sequenced from the same sample in a study of PD-1 blockade in mismatch repair-deficient tumors. This table comes from immunoSEQ multiplex PCR, and its TCRdb copy is limited to in-frame clones, with some not included. The sample has about 3,500 clones, roughly 79% seen once. Time point described: archival surgical resection tumor tissue. Sequencing used primary tumor tissue, obtained from a patient treated with pembrolizumab. The receptors stem from an adult with mismatch repair-deficient cancer.

The V call is TRBV6-6, the J call TRBJ1-5; weak D call: TRBD1 (5 bases). The CDR3 totals 14 residues. Germline V lookup: CDR1 MNHNY, CDR2 SVGAGI (reference sequence). Trimming shortened V by 7 bases and J by 5 bases, and 15 bases separated the two germline ends. CDR3 amino acids: CASTRGGEDQPQHF. The CDR3 nucleotides read TGTGCCAGCACCCGGGGGGGGGAAGATCAGCCCCAGCATTTT.

This chain links TRBV28 with TRBJ1-2; maybe TRBD1 (5 bases). The germline gives CDR1 MDHEN, CDR2 SYDVKM. The ends were cut back, 5 bases at V and 3 bases at J, with 13 bases in the middle. The CDR3 consists of 14 residues. The CDR3 DNA follows: TGTGCCAGCAGTAACACAGGCACCTACTATGGCTACACCTTC. It translates to CASSNTGTYYGYTF.

The V gene is TRBV29-1, the J gene TRBJ1-6; 9 bases are shared with TRBD1. J was trimmed by 8 bases and V by 4 bases; bases with no gene match: 3. The CDR3 is made up of 13 amino acids. The germline CDR1 and CDR2 sequences are SQVTM and ANQGSEA. CDR3 coding DNA: TGCAGCGTTGGGACAGGGGAGGATTCACCCCTCCACTTT. Translating gives CSVGTGEDSPLHF.

The chain links TRBV29-1 to TRBJ2-1; D gene uncertain. V gave up 4 bases and J gave up 0 bases, with 7 bases separating them. Germline V lookup: CDR1 SQVTM, CDR2 ANQGSEA. The CDR3 is made up of 13 amino acids. The CDR3 DNA is TGCAGCGTTGTGATTAGCTCCTACAATGAGCAGTTCTTC. Translating it yields CSVVISSYNEQFF.

This clone was counted once. The J gene is TRBJ2-7, the V gene TRBV10-2; TRBD2 agrees at 9 bases. The ends lost 3 bases at V and 2 bases at J; junction bases unmatched: 26. There are 22 residues in the CDR3. Germline CDR1 is WSHSY and CDR2 is SAAADI. CDR3 sequence: CASSDPNPDRQFTSGLPYEQYF. The DNA of the CDR3 is TGCGCCAGCAGTGACCCAAACCCGGACAGGCAGTTCACTAGCGGGCTTCCCTACGAGCAGTACTTC.